This entry lists 20 T cell receptor beta chains sequenced from one sample in a study of CD8+ T cells in alopecia areata. Sequencing used cDNA as its template, made by extracting RNA and reverse transcribing it. TCRdb's copy holds only in-frame clones and misses some; the assay was immunoSEQ multiplex PCR. The table has 200,000 to 250,000 clones, less than 65% seen once. Treatment defined: oral pan-JAK inhibitor, 5-10 mg twice daily. The sequencing used CD4+ T cells sorted from blood, collected at week 4, from a patient treated with tofacitinib. The receptors come from a human donor with alopecia areata.

The gene calls are TRBV29-1 and TRBJ1-1; the D gene is possibly TRBD1 (6 bases). CDR1 is SQVTM and CDR2 is ANQGSEA in the germline V gene. V gave up 3 bases and J gave up 1 base, with 15 bases separating them. The CDR3 is made up of 15 amino acids. Here the CDR3 reads CSVDSEGGWNTEAFF. The CDR3 DNA follows: TGCAGCGTTGATTCCGAGGGGGGTTGGAACACTGAAGCTTTCTTT.

This chain uses TRBV7-9 with TRBJ1-2; 8 nucleotides match TRBD1. After removal of 5 bases from V and 4 bases from J, the junction contained 6 bases not matched to a gene. Looked up from germline, CDR1 is SEHNR and CDR2 is FQNEAQ (reference sequence). The length of the CDR3 is 14 residues. The CDR3 DNA is TGTGCCAGCAGCCCTCTTACAGGGGGCTATGGCTACACCTTC. It specifies CASSPLTGGYGYTF.

This clone appeared a few times. The J gene is TRBJ2-3, the V gene TRBV29-1, with 10 bases lining up with TRBD2. The V segment lost 7 bases and the J segment 6 bases; nucleotides outside the gene matches: 13. Germline V gene data show CDR1 as SQVTM and CDR2 as ANQGSEA. The CDR3 runs to 15 residues. The CDR3 sequence is CSAQSSGGTGDTQYF. In DNA, the CDR3 is TGCAGCGCCCAGAGTAGCGGGGGGACGGGCGATACGCAGTATTTT.

The rearrangement links TRBV7-2 to TRBJ2-3; perhaps TRBD2 as D (5 bases). The germline V gene encodes CDR1 SGHTA and CDR2 FQGNSA. The CDR3 runs 12 residues. Trimming pared 2 bases from V and 8 bases from J, leaving 8 bases between. CDR3 loop: CASSLSGGTQYF. The CDR3, as DNA: TGTGCCAGCAGCTTAAGCGGAGGTACGCAGTATTTT.

This sequence joins TRBV29-1 and TRBJ1-4; D perhaps matches TRBD1 (5 bases). The CDR3 is made up of 12 amino acids. Germline V gene lookup returns CDR1 SQVTM and CDR2 ANQGSEA. Deletions cut 6 bases from V and 10 bases from J, with 15 bases between. The CDR3 protein is CSVGRRDGKLFF. The CDR3 DNA sequence: TGCAGCGTAGGTAGGCGGGACGGAAAACTGTTTTTT. Together with reference TRBV29-1 and TRBJ1-4, the CDR3 gives the full variable domain: SAVISQKPSRDICQRGTSLTIQCQVDSQVTMMFWYRQQPGQSLTLIATANQGSEATYESGFVIDKFPISRPNLTFSTLTVSNMSPEDSSIYLCSVGRRDGKLFFGSGTQLSVL.

The chain employs TRBV9 and TRBJ2-1; 15 nucleotides align to TRBD2. CDR1 and CDR2 (germline): SGDLS, YYNGEE. CDR3 size: 19 residues. J gave up 3 bases and V 0 bases, and 7 bases lay outside the gene matches. This CDR3 reads CASSVGMGLAGGLYNEQFF. In DNA, the CDR3 is TGTGCCAGCAGCGTAGGTATGGGACTAGCGGGGGGACTCTACAATGAGCAGTTCTTC.

V usage is TRBV10-3 and J usage is TRBJ2-2; D might be TRBD2 (6 bases). Germline V gene sequence: CDR1 ENHRY, CDR2 SYGVKD. Trimming shortened V by 6 bases and J by 0 bases, and 11 bases separated the two germline ends. The CDR3 contains 15 residues. The CDR3 loop is CAISASAPNTGELFF. The CDR3 nucleotides are TGTGCCATCAGCGCTAGCGCCCCGAACACCGGGGAGCTGTTTTTT.

This chain joins TRBV5-4 and TRBJ2-7; D is uncertain. CDR1 SGHNT and CDR2 YYREEE come from the germline V gene (reference sequence). The CDR3 consists of 12 residues. Deletions cut 0 bases from V and 6 bases from J, with 7 bases between. In DNA form, the CDR3 reads TGTGCCAGCAGCTTGGACAGCAGCGAGCAGTACTTC. This encodes CASSLDSSEQYF.

A word on this clone: Other DNA sequences in the same sample also yield this CDR3. The V and J genes are TRBV25-1 and TRBJ1-2; D perhaps matches TRBD1 (5 bases). This CDR3 region has 13 residues. V was pared by 1 base and J by 2 bases, with 5 bases between. CDR1 is MGHDK and CDR2 is SYGVNS in the germline V gene. The CDR3 nucleotides are TGTGCCAGCAGTGAATCAGGGAACTATGGCTACACCTTC. Amino acid sequence: CASSESGNYGYTF.

J is TRBJ2-5 and V is TRBV2, with D possibly TRBD1 on 6 matching bases. V was trimmed by 6 bases and J by 1 base, leaving 9 bases between them. CDR3 size: 13 residues. The germline CDR1 and CDR2 sequences are SNHLY and FYNNEI. In nucleotides, the CDR3 is TGTGCCAGCAGGAGGACAGCCCAAGAGACCCAGTACTTC. Residues: CASRRTAQETQYF.

The rearrangement joins TRBV4-1 to TRBJ1-1; D not certain. CDR3 size: 13 residues. Germline CDR1 and CDR2: MGHRA and YSYEKL. The germline V and J ends were trimmed by 0 bases and 3 bases, with 5 bases remaining between them. The CDR3 DNA reads TGCGCCAGCAGCCAAGATCTGTACACTGAAGCTTTCTTT. This translates into CASSQDLYTEAFF.

The chain is built from TRBV5-6 and TRBJ1-1, with 9 bases matching TRBD1. This CDR3 spans 16 amino acids. Unmatched junction bases numbered 5, after V lost 2 bases and J lost 0 bases. Per germline, CDR1 SGHDT and CDR2 YYEEEE. This CDR3 is CASSLPGQGLNTEAFF. As DNA, the CDR3 is TGTGCCAGCAGCTTACCGGGACAGGGACTGAACACTGAAGCTTTCTTT.

The chain is built from TRBV7-2 and TRBJ1-2, with 7 bases that match TRBD1. This CDR3 contains 15 residues. Germline V gene sequence: CDR1 SGHTA, CDR2 FQGNSA. The trim removed 5 bases at V and 4 bases at J, leaving 10 bases unmatched. The CDR3 loop reads CASSARQGGGYGYTF. CDR3 nucleotide sequence: TGTGCCAGCAGCGCACGACAGGGTGGAGGCTATGGCTACACCTTC. Together with reference TRBV7-2 and TRBJ1-2, the CDR3 gives the full variable domain: GAGVSQSPSNKVTEKGKDVELRCDPISGHTALYWYRQSLGQGLEFLIYFQGNSAPDKSGLPSDRFSAERTGGSVSTLTIQRTQQEDSAVYLCASSARQGGGYGYTFGSGTRLTVV.

The chain links TRBV18 to TRBJ1-6; D possibly corresponds to TRBD1 (6 bases). Trimming left V 2 bases short and J 5 bases short, with 10 bases between. In germline, CDR1 is KGHSH, CDR2 LQKENI. The CDR3 runs 15 residues. Here the CDR3 reads CASSPSYRDNSPLHF. Here the CDR3 DNA reads TGTGCCAGCTCACCATCATACAGGGATAATTCACCCCTCCACTTT.

This clone has a handful of counts. The gene calls are TRBV29-1 and TRBJ2-7; TRBD2 might be the D (6 bases). V lost 3 bases, J lost 6 bases, and 18 bases lay in between. CDR3 length equals 14 residues. The germline V gene has CDR1 SQVTM and CDR2 ANQGSEA. The CDR3 protein is CSVDGYGGKGEQYF. As DNA, the CDR3 is TGCAGCGTTGACGGTTACGGAGGGAAGGGCGAGCAGTACTTC.

The chain links TRBV5-1 to TRBJ2-6, with D unresolved. The CDR3 has 14 amino acids. The V gene lost 2 bases and the J gene lost 2 bases, with 5 bases spanning the gap. Germline CDR1 reads SGHRS; CDR2 reads YFSETQ. The CDR3 sequence is CASSLGPGANVLTF. The CDR3 nucleotides read TGCGCCAGCAGCTTAGGTCCTGGGGCCAACGTCCTGACTTTC.

V gene TRBV9 combines with J gene TRBJ2-1, with 8 bases fitting TRBD1. CDR1 and CDR2 (germline): SGDLS, YYNGEE. With 0 bases clipped from V and 6 bases from J, the junction kept 11 bases outside the gene matches. The CDR3 runs 17 residues. For the CDR3, the DNA is TGTGCCAGCAGCGTAGGAGCGGAGCGTACAGGGGGCAATGAGCAGTTCTTC. It encodes CASSVGAERTGGNEQFF.

The chain uses TRBV4-1 and TRBJ2-1; D not resolved. CDR1 and CDR2 from the germline V gene are MGHRA and YSYEKL. The V end was cut by 0 bases, the J end by 0 bases, with 9 bases between. The CDR3 runs 16 residues. CDR3 region: CASSQDRWSSYNEQFF. In DNA form, the CDR3 reads TGCGCCAGCAGCCAAGATCGATGGAGCTCCTACAATGAGCAGTTCTTC.

This clone has just a few counts. V and J are TRBV7-9 and TRBJ1-6; no definite D call. The CDR3 runs to 12 residues. Germline CDR1 is SEHNR and CDR2 is FQNEAQ (reference sequence). V dropped 11 bases and J dropped 5 bases, with 10 bases sitting between them. The CDR3 spells CACKADNSPLHF. In DNA, the CDR3 is TGTGCCTGCAAGGCGGATAATTCACCCCTCCACTTT.

A single count supports this clone. CDR3 DNA: TGCGCCAGCAGCGCGGGACAGGGCTCAGATACGCAGTATTTT. Protein: CASSAGQGSDTQYF. This chain connects TRBV5-1 to TRBJ2-3, with 9 nucleotides matching TRBD1. The CDR3 is made up of 14 amino acids. The ends lost 4 bases at V and 4 bases at J; junction bases unmatched: 4. Germline CDR1 is SGHRS and CDR2 is YFSETQ.